What follows are 9 T cell receptor beta chains derived from one specimen sequenced in a study of early T cells in non-severe SARS-CoV-2 infection (dated by TCRdb to the early 2020s). Receptor amplification or capture employed 5' RACE. Sequencing used a NextSeq 500. TCRdb reprocessed the public reads (quality trimming at Q25 with fastp, clone calling with MiXCR) and kept in-frame beta chains. Every distinct CDR3 protein forms one entry, paired with its most common genes and DNA. The table for this sample lists about 59,000 distinct CDR3 sequences; about 13% of them were counted only once. Together, the top ten hold about 9.3% of the sample. The starting material was whole blood, obtained at baseline. The receptors stem from an adult who was a healthcare worker with PCR-confirmed SARS-CoV-2 infection or an uninfected control (not recorded which).

This clonotype was picked up a small number of times. The genes are TRBV28 and TRBJ1-2, with unresolved D. The CDR3 length is 16 residues. Trimming stripped 8 bases from V and 0 bases from J, with 19 bases between. Germline CDR1 and CDR2: MDHEN and SYDVKM. The CDR3: CASETRAEIANYGYTF. The CDR3 nucleotides are TGTGCCAGCGAAACCCGGGCAGAGATAGCTAACTATGGCTACACCTTC.

The V gene is TRBV5-5, the J gene TRBJ2-1; D is perhaps TRBD2 (5 bases). This CDR3 contains 12 residues. V dropped 1 base and J dropped 8 bases, with 7 bases sitting between them. Germline CDR1 reads SGHKS; CDR2 reads YYEKEE (reference sequence). The CDR3 DNA sequence: TGTGCCAGCAGCTTGTCCGGGGATGAGCAGTTCTTC. The encoded protein is CASSLSGDEQFF.

The chain combines TRBV9 with TRBJ2-2; D is unclear. Germline loops: CDR1 SGDLS, CDR2 YYNGEE. There are 13 residues in the CDR3. V was shortened by 0 bases and J by 6 bases, with 6 bases between the two germline ends. CDR3 protein: CASSVEFPGELFF. DNA for the CDR3: TGTGCCAGCAGCGTAGAGTTCCCCGGGGAGCTGTTTTTT.

This clonotype came up many times. This rearrangement joins TRBV6-1 to TRBJ1-1; a weak D match, TRBD1 (6 bases). Germline CDR1 is MNHNS and CDR2 is SASEGT. The V end lost 7 bases, the J end lost 1 base, and 10 bases lay between the germline ends. The CDR3 loop spans 13 amino acids. The CDR3 loop is CASMGGPNTEAFF. CDR3 DNA: TGTGCCAGCATGGGGGGCCCGAACACTGAAGCTTTCTTT.

The rearrangement links TRBV7-3 to TRBJ2-2, with D maybe TRBD2 (6 bases). V shed 2 bases and J shed 5 bases, with 15 bases lying between them. The CDR3 totals 16 residues. Looked up from germline, CDR1 is SGHTA and CDR2 is FQGTGA. The CDR3 region is CASSLVAGMGTGELFF. The CDR3 DNA sequence: TGTGCCAGCAGCTTAGTGGCGGGAATGGGGACCGGGGAGCTGTTTTTT.

This clonotype occurred a few times. This chain joins TRBV3-1 and TRBJ2-7; D might be TRBD1 (6 bases). The germline gives CDR1 LGHDT, CDR2 YNNKEL (reference sequence). There are 15 residues in the CDR3. The V end lost 4 bases, the J end lost 0 bases, and 13 bases lay between the germline ends. The CDR3 DNA reads as TGTGCCAGCAGCCCCGGACAGACTCCCTCCTACGAGCAGTACTTC. Translated: CASSPGQTPSYEQYF.

The genes are TRBV29-1 and TRBJ2-7, with D unresolved. The V and J ends lost 4 bases and 4 bases respectively, with 14 bases between them. Germline assignment: CDR1 SQVTM and CDR2 ANQGSEA. The CDR3 is 13 amino acids. In DNA form, the CDR3 reads TGCAGCGTTGTAAACAGCAATAATTACGAGCAGTACTTC. This sequence encodes CSVVNSNNYEQYF.

V and J are TRBV5-1 and TRBJ1-1, with 10 bases that match TRBD1. Looked up from germline, CDR1 is SGHRS and CDR2 is YFSETQ. J gave up 3 bases and V 2 bases, and 1 base lay outside the gene matches. The CDR3 extends over 14 amino acids. CDR3 nucleotides: TGCGCCAGCAGCTTCGGGACAGGGGACACTGAAGCTTTCTTT. It translates to CASSFGTGDTEAFF.

V is TRBV7-2 and J is TRBJ2-7; unclear D gene. V was cut by 1 base and J by 6 bases, with 19 bases left in between. Germline lookup yields CDR1 SGHTA and CDR2 FQGNSA. The CDR3 length is 16 residues. CDR3 loop: CASSLVQSKALIEQYF. The DNA for the CDR3 is TGTGCCAGCAGCTTAGTTCAGTCAAAGGCCTTAATCGAGCAGTACTTC. Filled out from reference TRBV7-2 and TRBJ2-7, the complete variable domain reads GAGVSQSPSNKVTEKGKDVELRCDPISGHTALYWYRQSLGQGLEFLIYFQGNSAPDKSGLPSDRFSAERTGGSVSTLTIQRTQQEDSAVYLCASSLVQSKALIEQYFGPGTRLTVT.